These T cell receptor beta chains were read from a single sample in a study of blood T cell repertoires in COVID-19. Clones were sequenced by immunoSEQ multiplex PCR, and TCRdb holds only the in-frame ones, with some missing. The sample yields 300,000 to 400,000 clones, 70% to 90% seen once. Source material: peripheral blood. The source is a woman in her 50s with active or convalescent COVID-19. Each CDR3 is given with its conserved first and last residue. The D gene is left open where the match is weak. The size entry is marked missing in some rows and otherwise reads once, few, many or a size class.

>TRBV5-4|-|TRBJ1-1|-
TGTGCCAGTCGCAAGGGAGGCAGAGGGAACACTGAAGCTTTCTTT
CASRKGGRGNTEAFF
>TRBV30|-|TRBJ2-7|TRBD1
TGTGCCTGGAGACCAATACAGGGGGCATCCTACGAGCAGTACTTC
CAWRPIQGASYEQYF
>TRBV5-8|-|TRBJ2-3|-
TGTGCCAGCAGCTTGGGTGACAGTTACTCCACAGATACGCAGTATTTT
CASSLGDSYSTDTQYF
>TRBV7-8|-|TRBJ1-1|-
TGTGCCAGCAGCTCGGAATCCGGCCTTGACTACGAAGCTTTCTTT
CASSSESGLDYEAFF
>TRBV14|-|TRBJ2-5|-
TGTGCCAGCAGCCAGGGAGCGGGCCAAGAGACCCAGTACTTC
CASSQGAGQETQYF
>TRBV7-9|-|TRBJ2-4|TRBD1
TGTGCCAGCAGCCACCCTTTTCCCCGGGACAGGGACATTCAGTACTTC
CASSHPFPRDRDIQYF
>TRBV4-1|-|TRBJ2-7|-
TGCGCCAGCAGCCCGACGTCTTCGGGCTCCTACGAGCAGTACTTC
CASSPTSSGSYEQYF
>TRBV4-2|-|TRBJ1-1|-
TGTGCCAGCAGCCAAGGACAGGTAAACACTGAAGCTTTCTTT
CASSQGQVNTEAFF
>TRBV30|-|TRBJ2-5|-
TGTGCCCAAGGACAGCAAGAGACCCAGTACTTC
CAQGQQETQYF
>TRBV7-9|-|TRBJ2-7|-
TGTGCCAGCAGCCACGGCGGCGACGAGCAGTACTTC
CASSHGGDEQYF
>TRBV19|-|TRBJ2-7|TRBD1
TGTGCCAGTAGCCGACCGGGACAGGGGGCTGTCGAGCAGTACTTC
CASSRPGQGAVEQYF
>TRBV29-1|-|TRBJ1-3|-
TGCAGCGTTGAAGATCCGAGAGAGGCTGGAAACACCATATATTTT
CSVEDPREAGNTIYF
>TRBV6-2/TRBV6-3|-|TRBJ2-7|TRBD2
TGTGCCAGCAGTTACCCCCTTCTAGCGGGAAGCTACGAGCAGTACTTC
CASSYPLLAGSYEQYF
>TRBV7-3|-|TRBJ2-2|-
TGTGCCAGCAGCTTATATACCGGGGAGCTGTTTTTT
CASSLYTGELFF
>TRBV12-3/TRBV12-4|once|TRBJ2-1|-
TGTGCCAGCACTCCGCATCGGGATGAGCAGTTCTTC
CASTPHRDEQFF
>TRBV5-5|-|TRBJ2-5|-
TGTGCCAGCAGCCATAGTGAGACCCAGTACTTC
CASSHSETQYF
>TRBV11-2|-|TRBJ2-2|TRBD2
TGTGCCAGCAGCCTCAGACTAGCGGGGGGGAGCACCGGGGAGCTGTTTTTT
CASSLRLAGGSTGELFF
>TRBV15|-|TRBJ1-2|TRBD1
TGTGCCACCAGCAGAGATGGCCGGGACAGGGGAGATGGCTACACCTTC
CATSRDGRDRGDGYTF
>TRBV20-1|-|TRBJ1-1|-
TGCAGTGCCAGATCGTTAACTGAAGCTTTCTTT
CSARSLTEAFF
>TRBV11-2|once|TRBJ2-5|-
TGTGCCAGCAGCTACCCGGGGGCCGGGAGGTCAGAGACCCAGTACTTC
CASSYPGAGRSETQYF
>TRBV4-2|-|TRBJ1-6|TRBD1
TGTGCCAGCAGCCAAGACCCCCGACAGGGGAATTCACCCCTCCACTTT
CASSQDPRQGNSPLHF
>TRBV27|-|TRBJ2-3|TRBD1
TGTGCCAGCAGTACAGAATCGACAGGGACGGTTTCAGATACGCAGTATTTT
CASSTESTGTVSDTQYF
>TRBV28|-|TRBJ2-7|TRBD2
TGTGCCAGCAGTATCCGCGGGACTAGCGGGGGCCGGGAGTACTTC
CASSIRGTSGGREYF
>TRBV4-3|-|TRBJ2-3|-
TGCGCCAGCAGCCAAGACCCTTATAGCACAGATACGCAGTATTTT
CASSQDPYSTDTQYF
>TRBV7-8|-|TRBJ1-3|-
TGTGCCAGCAGCTTAGCTCAGGGTGGAAACACCATATATTTT
CASSLAQGGNTIYF
>TRBV27|few|TRBJ1-2|-
TGTGCCAGCAGTTTATCCGGCGGGGTCTATGGCTACACCTTC
CASSLSGGVYGYTF
>TRBV14|-|TRBJ2-2|-
TGTGCCAGCAGCCAAGATGCGGGGACCAACACCGGGGAGCTGTTTTTT
CASSQDAGTNTGELFF
>TRBV5-8|-|TRBJ2-1|TRBD1
TGTGCCAGCAGCTTCGGGGACAGCTCCTACAATGAGCAGTTCTTC
CASSFGDSSYNEQFF
>TRBV6-1|-|TRBJ1-1|-
TGTGCCAGCAGTAAATCCCGACAGAACACTGAAGCTTTCTTT
CASSKSRQNTEAFF
>TRBV6-2/TRBV6-3|-|TRBJ2-2|TRBD2
TGTGCCAGCAGTCTGACTAGCGGATTCACCGGGGAGCTGTTTTTT
CASSLTSGFTGELFF
>TRBV27|few|TRBJ2-7|TRBD1
TGTGCCAGCAGTTTAGCCGGGACAGGGATTTTCTACGAGCAGTACTTC
CASSLAGTGIFYEQYF